One and the same sample provided the 5 T cell receptor beta chains below, sequenced in a study of shared clonotypes between healthy human individuals. TCRdb keeps only in-frame clones here, not all; method: immunoSEQ multiplex PCR. The table shows about 2.3 million clones, with approximately 90% occurring only once. The source material was naive CD4+ T cells from PBMCs. Subset in this sample: CD45RA+ positively selected. The receptors here all came from a man aged 18 to 35 in good health. Some clones in this sample may be carry-over from other donors' samples.

This clone has only one observation. As DNA, the CDR3 is TGTGCCAGCAGACCCAGGGACAGATTCTATGGCTACACCTTC. It specifies CASRPRDRFYGYTF. This rearrangement joins TRBV6-5 to TRBJ1-2; 7 bases align to TRBD1. CDR1 MNHEY and CDR2 SVGAGI come from the germline V gene. The CDR3 covers 14 residues. V lost 6 bases, J lost 4 bases, and 8 bases stayed unmatched.

There are a few counts of this clone. The J gene is TRBJ1-1, the V gene TRBV19; 9 bases fit TRBD1. CDR1 and CDR2 from the germline V gene are LNHDA and SQIVND (reference sequence). CDR3 length: 13 residues. Trimming took 8 bases from V and 7 from J; bases not matched to a gene: 8. The CDR3 bases are TGTGCCAGTGGAACAGGGGGCCGGGGTGAAGCTTTCTTT. It translates to CASGTGGRGEAFF.

A word on this clone: The sample carries other DNA sequences with the same CDR3. This chain connects TRBV18 to TRBJ2-3; the match to TRBD2 covers 10 bases. CDR1 is KGHSH, CDR2 LQKENI, per germline. Unmatched junction bases numbered 6, after V lost 3 bases and J lost 3 bases. The CDR3 extends over 16 amino acids. The CDR3 DNA follows: TGTGCCAGCTCACCCTCTAGCGGGAGACGGACAGATACGCAGTATTTT. It yields the protein CASSPSSGRRTDTQYF.

V gene TRBV18 combines with J gene TRBJ1-5; tentatively, D is TRBD1 (5 bases). Germline V gene lookup returns CDR1 KGHSH and CDR2 LQKENI. The CDR3 totals 16 residues. The germline V and J ends were trimmed by 6 bases and 0 bases, with 15 bases remaining between them. Here the CDR3 DNA reads TGTGCCAGCTCGGCGGGGGTTTATCGTAGCAATCAGCCCCAGCATTTT. Protein sequence: CASSAGVYRSNQPQHF.

The chain carries TRBV5-4 and TRBJ2-7, with D possibly matching TRBD2 (6 bases). The V and J ends lost 4 bases and 0 bases respectively, with 11 bases between them. The germline CDR1 and CDR2 sequences are SGHNT and YYREEE (reference sequence). The CDR3 runs 14 residues. CDR3 DNA: TGTGCCAGCAGCCCGGCTAGCGACTCCTACGAGCAGTACTTC. This translates into CASSPASDSYEQYF.